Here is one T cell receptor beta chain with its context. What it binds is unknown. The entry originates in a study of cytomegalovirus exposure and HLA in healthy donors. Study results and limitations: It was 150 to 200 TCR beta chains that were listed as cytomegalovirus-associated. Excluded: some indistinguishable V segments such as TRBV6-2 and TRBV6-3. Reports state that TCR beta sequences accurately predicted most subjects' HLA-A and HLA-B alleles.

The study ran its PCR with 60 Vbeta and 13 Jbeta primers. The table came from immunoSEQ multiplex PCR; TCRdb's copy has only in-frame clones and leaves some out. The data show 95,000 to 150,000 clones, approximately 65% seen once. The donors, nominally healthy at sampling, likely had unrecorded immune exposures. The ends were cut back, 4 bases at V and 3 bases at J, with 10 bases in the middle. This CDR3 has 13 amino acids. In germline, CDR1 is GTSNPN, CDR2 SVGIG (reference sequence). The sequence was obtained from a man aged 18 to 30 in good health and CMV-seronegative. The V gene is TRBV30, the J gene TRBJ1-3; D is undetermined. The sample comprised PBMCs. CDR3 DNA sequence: TGTGCCTGGATACCAGTATTTGGAAACACCATATATTTT. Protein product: CAWIPVFGNTIYF.